Listed here are 3 T cell receptor beta chains from one sample, sequenced in a study of T cell repertoires in cytomegalovirus infection. These receptors have no identified antigens. TCRdb reprocessed the reads via MiXCR and lists one record per CDR3 protein. Of tens of thousands of distinct CDR3 sequences listed, 20% to 25% are singletons. The sequencing used CD8+ T cells from cultured PBMCs, collected from culture after CMV antigen stimulation. Receptors were obtained from a human donor in good health (CMV status not recorded). Some clones in this sample may be carry-over from other donors' samples.

V is TRBV10-3 and J is TRBJ1-1; 12 bases align to TRBD1. J was trimmed by 11 bases and V by 3 bases; bases with no gene match: 7. This CDR3 contains 14 residues. Germline V gives CDR1 ENHRY, CDR2 SYGVKD. CDR3: CAISEPGQGAQAFF. The DNA for the CDR3 is TGTGCCATCAGTGAACCGGGACAGGGGGCGCAGGCTTTCTTT.

V is TRBV7-9 and J is TRBJ1-2; TRBD1 is a possible D gene (5 bases). The V end was cut by 6 bases, the J end by 0 bases, with 11 bases between. The CDR3 extends over 14 amino acids. Germline V gives CDR1 SEHNR, CDR2 FQNEAQ (reference sequence). CDR3 loop: CASRSPGANYGYTF. The CDR3 DNA is TGTGCCAGCAGGTCCCCGGGGGCTAACTATGGCTACACCTTC.

The genes are TRBV19 and TRBJ2-4, with no clear D. This CDR3 contains 15 residues. The germline V gene encodes CDR1 LNHDA and CDR2 SQIVND (reference sequence). The ends were cut back, 4 bases at V and 1 base at J, with 11 bases in the middle. CDR3 DNA sequence: TGTGCCAGTAGTACCCCCCGAAGGGCCAAAAACATTCAGTACTTC. This gives the protein CASSTPRRAKNIQYF.